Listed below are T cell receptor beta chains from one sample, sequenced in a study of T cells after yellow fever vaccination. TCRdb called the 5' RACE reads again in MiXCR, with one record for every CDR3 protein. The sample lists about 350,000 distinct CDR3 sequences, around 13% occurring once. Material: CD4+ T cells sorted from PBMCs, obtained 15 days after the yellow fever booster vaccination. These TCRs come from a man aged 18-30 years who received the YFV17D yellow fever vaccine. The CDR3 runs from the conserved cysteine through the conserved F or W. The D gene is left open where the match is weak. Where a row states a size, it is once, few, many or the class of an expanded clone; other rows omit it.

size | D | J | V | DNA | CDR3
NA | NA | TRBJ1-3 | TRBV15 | TGTGCCACCAGCAGAGATCGTACAAGGACTGGAAACACCATATATTTT | CATSRDRTRTGNTIYF
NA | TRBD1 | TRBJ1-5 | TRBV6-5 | TGTGCCAGCAGCAAGACAGGGGCCAACCATCAGCCCCAGCATTTT | CASSKTGANHQPQHF
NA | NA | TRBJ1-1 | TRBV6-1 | TGTGCCAGCAGTCCTGGACAGCGAAATGAAGCTTTCTTT | CASSPGQRNEAFF
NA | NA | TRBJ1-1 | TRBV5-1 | TGCGCCAGCAGCTCCGATCAGGGGCTGATCACTGAAGCTTTCTTT | CASSSDQGLITEAFF
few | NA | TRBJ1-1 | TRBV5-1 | TGCGCCAGCAGCCAGGACCGCGAAGCTTTCTTT | CASSQDREAFF
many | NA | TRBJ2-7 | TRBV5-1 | TGCGCCAGCAGCTTGGACAGAAAGGGCGAGCAGTACTTC | CASSLDRKGEQYF
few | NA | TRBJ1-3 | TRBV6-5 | TGTGCCACCACGCCCGGACAAGCGGGGAGCGGAAACACCATATATTTT | CATTPGQAGSGNTIYF
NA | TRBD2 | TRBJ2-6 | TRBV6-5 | TGTGCCAGCAGTTACTCGAAGGGGACTAGCCCTCACTCTGGGGCCAACGTCCTGACTTTC | CASSYSKGTSPHSGANVLTF
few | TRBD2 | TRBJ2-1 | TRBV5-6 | TGTGCCAGCAGCTTGGCCCCAGCGGGGGGTGGAAATGAGCAGTTCTTC | CASSLAPAGGGNEQFF
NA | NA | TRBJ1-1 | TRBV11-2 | TGTGCCAGCAGCTCGTGGGGGACGCAGAACACTGAAGCTTTCTTT | CASSSWGTQNTEAFF
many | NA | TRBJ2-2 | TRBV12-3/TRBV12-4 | TGTGCCAGCAGTCCTCGAAACACCGGGGAGCTGTTTTTT | CASSPRNTGELFF
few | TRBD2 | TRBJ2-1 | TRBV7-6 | TGTGCCAGCAGCAGAAGGACTAGCCCGCAGAACGAGCAGTTCTTC | CASSRRTSPQNEQFF
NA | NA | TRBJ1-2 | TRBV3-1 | TGTGCCAGCAGCCGTTTGGGAGTAGGAGGCTACACCTTC | CASSRLGVGGYTF
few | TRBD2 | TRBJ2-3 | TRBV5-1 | TGCGCCAGCAGCTTTGGAGCGGGGACAGATACGCAGTATTTT | CASSFGAGTDTQYF
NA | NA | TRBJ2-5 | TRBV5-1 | TGCGCCAGCAGCGGGGATCTGGGGACCCAGTACTTC | CASSGDLGTQYF
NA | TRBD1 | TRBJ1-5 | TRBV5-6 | TGTGCCAGCAGCTTGATGGGACAGGGATTCGGCAATCAGCCCCAGCATTTT | CASSLMGQGFGNQPQHF
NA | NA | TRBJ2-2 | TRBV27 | TGTGCCAGCAGTTTATTCGGGGTTGGGAACACCGGGGAGCTGTTTTTT | CASSLFGVGNTGELFF
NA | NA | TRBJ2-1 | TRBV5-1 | TGCGCCAGCAGCTTGGTAGGGCTCTCCTACAATGAGCAGTTCTTC | CASSLVGLSYNEQFF
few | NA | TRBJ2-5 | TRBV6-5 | TGTGTCATAGTCCGCCAAGAGACCCAGTACTTC | CVIVRQETQYF
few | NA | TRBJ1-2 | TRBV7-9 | TGTGCCAGCAGCTTAGTATCGTTGGCAGGGGCCGATGGCTACACCTTC | CASSLVSLAGADGYTF
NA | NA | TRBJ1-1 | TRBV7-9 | TGTGCCAGCAGCGCAAGACAGGCAGGGACTGAAGCTTTCTTT | CASSARQAGTEAFF
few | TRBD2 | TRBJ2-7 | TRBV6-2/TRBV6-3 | TGTGCCAGCAGTTACGAGCGGGGCATCTACGAGCAGTACTTC | CASSYERGIYEQYF
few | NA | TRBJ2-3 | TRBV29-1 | TGCAGCGTTGTTCCTCCGGCAGATACGCAGTATTTT | CSVVPPADTQYF
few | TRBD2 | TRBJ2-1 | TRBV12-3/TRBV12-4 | TGTGCCAGCAGTTCGGCGGGGGGTCGGTTCTTC | CASSSAGGRFF
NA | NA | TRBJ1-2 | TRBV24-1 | TGTGCCACCAGTGGGGGGAGAGGCTACACCTTC | CATSGGRGYTF
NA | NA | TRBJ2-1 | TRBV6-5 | TGTGCCAGCATGCAGGGATCTATCTATGAGCAGTTCTTC | CASMQGSIYEQFF